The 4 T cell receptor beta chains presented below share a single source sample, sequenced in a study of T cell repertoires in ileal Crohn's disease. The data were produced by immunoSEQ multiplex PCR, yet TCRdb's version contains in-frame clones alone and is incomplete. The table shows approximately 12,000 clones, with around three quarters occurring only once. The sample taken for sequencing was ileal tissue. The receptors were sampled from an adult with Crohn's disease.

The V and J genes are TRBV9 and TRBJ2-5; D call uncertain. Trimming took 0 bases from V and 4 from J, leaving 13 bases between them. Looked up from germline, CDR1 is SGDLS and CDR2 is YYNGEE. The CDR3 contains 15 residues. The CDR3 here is CASSVVGRSGETQYF. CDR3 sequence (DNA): TGTGCCAGCAGCGTAGTAGGTAGGAGTGGAGAGACCCAGTACTTC.

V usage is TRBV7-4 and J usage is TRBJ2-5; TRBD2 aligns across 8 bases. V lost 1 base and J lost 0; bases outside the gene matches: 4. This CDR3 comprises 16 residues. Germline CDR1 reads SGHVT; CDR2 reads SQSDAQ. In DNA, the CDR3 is TGTGCCAGCAGCTTAGGTAGCGGGGCGTACCAAGAGACCCAGTACTTC. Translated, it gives CASSLGSGAYQETQYF.

The CDR3 loop is CASSLGQTLNSPLHF. In DNA form, the CDR3 reads TGTGCCAGCAGCTTAGGACAGACCCTTAATTCACCCCTCCACTTT. The rearrangement joins TRBV11-2 to TRBJ1-6, with TRBD1 as a possible D gene (5 bases). CDR3 length: 15 residues. Germline lookup yields CDR1 SGHAT and CDR2 FQNNGV. V gave up 1 base and J gave up 6 bases, with 10 bases separating them.

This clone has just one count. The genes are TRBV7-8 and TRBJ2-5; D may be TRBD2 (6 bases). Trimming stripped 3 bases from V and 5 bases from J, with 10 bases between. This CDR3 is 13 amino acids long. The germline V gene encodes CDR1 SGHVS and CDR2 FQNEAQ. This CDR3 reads CASSFGGWETQYF. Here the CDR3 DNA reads TGTGCCAGCAGCTTTGGGGGGTGGGAGACCCAGTACTTC.